This TCR beta chain was identified during a study of cytomegalovirus exposure and HLA in healthy donors. Study-wide findings and caveats: In a later analysis, across HLA loci, associated TCR counts were highest for DRB1, lowest for HLA-C. According to the study, 180 or so TCR beta chains were cytomegalovirus-associated. Being productive about 90% or about 30% of the time was typical of most TCR beta V segments in an earlier analysis. Rarity marked most TCR sequences, yet some public TCRs occurred in many donors.

Details on this clone: The antigen is unknown.

With 60 Vbeta and 13 Jbeta primers, the PCR was carried out. Profiled with immunoSEQ multiplex PCR; TCRdb holds only in-frame clones, not every one. The table has around 140,000 clones, roughly 79% seen once. The sequencing input was PBMCs. The receptor comes from a woman between 40 and 50 years old in good health and CMV-seronegative.

CDR3 in DNA: TGTGCCATCACTGGACAGCCCCAAGAGACCCAGTACTTC. Its translation: CAITGQPQETQYF. The chain uses TRBV10-3 and TRBJ2-5, with D possibly TRBD1 on 6 matching bases. V lost 7 bases to trimming and J lost 1 base, with 10 bases between them. The length of the CDR3 is 13 residues. Germline values: CDR1 ENHRY, CDR2 SYGVKD.